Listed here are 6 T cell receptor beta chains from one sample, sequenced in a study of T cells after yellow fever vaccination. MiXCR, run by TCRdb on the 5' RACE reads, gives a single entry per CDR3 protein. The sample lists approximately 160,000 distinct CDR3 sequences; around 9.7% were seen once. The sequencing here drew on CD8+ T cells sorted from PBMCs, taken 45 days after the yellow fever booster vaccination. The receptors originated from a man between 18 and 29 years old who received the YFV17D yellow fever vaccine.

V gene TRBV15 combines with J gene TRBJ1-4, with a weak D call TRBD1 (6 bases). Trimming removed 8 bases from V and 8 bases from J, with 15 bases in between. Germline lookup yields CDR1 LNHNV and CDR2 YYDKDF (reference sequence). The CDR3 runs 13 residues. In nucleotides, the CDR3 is TGTGCCACCGGACACCCGGACAGAGAAAAACTGTTTTTT. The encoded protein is CATGHPDREKLFF. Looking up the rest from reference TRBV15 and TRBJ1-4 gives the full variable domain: DAMVIQNPRYQVTQFGKPVTLSCSQTLNHNVMYWYQQKSSQAPKLLFHYYDKDFNNEADTPDNFQSRRPNTSFCFLDIRSPGLGDTAMYLCATGHPDREKLFFGSGTQLSVL.

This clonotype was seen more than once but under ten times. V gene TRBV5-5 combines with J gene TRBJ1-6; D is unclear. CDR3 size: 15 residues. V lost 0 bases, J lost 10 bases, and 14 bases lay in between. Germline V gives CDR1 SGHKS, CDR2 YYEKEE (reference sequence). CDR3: CASSLGGVGGSPLHF. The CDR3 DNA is TGTGCCAGCAGCTTGGGAGGAGTTGGAGGATCACCCCTCCACTTT.

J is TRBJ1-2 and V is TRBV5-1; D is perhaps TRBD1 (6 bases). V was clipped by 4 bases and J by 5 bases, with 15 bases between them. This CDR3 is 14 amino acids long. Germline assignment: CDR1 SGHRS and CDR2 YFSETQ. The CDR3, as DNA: TGCGCCAGCAGCCCCACAGGGCCTGGGTATGGCTACACCTTC. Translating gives CASSPTGPGYGYTF.

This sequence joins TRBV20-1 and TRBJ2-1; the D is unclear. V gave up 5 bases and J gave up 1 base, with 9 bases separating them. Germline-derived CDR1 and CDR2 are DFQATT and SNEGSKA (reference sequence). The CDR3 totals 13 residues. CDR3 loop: CSAGRSSYNEQFF. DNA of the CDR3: TGCAGTGCTGGGCGATCTTCCTACAATGAGCAGTTCTTC.

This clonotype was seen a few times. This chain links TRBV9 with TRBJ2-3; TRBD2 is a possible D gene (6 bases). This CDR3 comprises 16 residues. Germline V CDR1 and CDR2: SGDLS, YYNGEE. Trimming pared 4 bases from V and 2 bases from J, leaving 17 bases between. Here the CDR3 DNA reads TGTGCCAGCAGCCCATACGGGACTGCCAACACAGATACGCAGTATTTT. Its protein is CASSPYGTANTDTQYF.

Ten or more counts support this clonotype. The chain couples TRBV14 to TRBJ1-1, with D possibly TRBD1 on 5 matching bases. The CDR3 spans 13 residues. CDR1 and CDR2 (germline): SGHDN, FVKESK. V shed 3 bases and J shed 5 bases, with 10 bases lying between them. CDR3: CASSQGVRTEAFF. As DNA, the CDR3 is TGTGCCAGCAGCCAGGGGGTTAGGACTGAAGCTTTCTTT.